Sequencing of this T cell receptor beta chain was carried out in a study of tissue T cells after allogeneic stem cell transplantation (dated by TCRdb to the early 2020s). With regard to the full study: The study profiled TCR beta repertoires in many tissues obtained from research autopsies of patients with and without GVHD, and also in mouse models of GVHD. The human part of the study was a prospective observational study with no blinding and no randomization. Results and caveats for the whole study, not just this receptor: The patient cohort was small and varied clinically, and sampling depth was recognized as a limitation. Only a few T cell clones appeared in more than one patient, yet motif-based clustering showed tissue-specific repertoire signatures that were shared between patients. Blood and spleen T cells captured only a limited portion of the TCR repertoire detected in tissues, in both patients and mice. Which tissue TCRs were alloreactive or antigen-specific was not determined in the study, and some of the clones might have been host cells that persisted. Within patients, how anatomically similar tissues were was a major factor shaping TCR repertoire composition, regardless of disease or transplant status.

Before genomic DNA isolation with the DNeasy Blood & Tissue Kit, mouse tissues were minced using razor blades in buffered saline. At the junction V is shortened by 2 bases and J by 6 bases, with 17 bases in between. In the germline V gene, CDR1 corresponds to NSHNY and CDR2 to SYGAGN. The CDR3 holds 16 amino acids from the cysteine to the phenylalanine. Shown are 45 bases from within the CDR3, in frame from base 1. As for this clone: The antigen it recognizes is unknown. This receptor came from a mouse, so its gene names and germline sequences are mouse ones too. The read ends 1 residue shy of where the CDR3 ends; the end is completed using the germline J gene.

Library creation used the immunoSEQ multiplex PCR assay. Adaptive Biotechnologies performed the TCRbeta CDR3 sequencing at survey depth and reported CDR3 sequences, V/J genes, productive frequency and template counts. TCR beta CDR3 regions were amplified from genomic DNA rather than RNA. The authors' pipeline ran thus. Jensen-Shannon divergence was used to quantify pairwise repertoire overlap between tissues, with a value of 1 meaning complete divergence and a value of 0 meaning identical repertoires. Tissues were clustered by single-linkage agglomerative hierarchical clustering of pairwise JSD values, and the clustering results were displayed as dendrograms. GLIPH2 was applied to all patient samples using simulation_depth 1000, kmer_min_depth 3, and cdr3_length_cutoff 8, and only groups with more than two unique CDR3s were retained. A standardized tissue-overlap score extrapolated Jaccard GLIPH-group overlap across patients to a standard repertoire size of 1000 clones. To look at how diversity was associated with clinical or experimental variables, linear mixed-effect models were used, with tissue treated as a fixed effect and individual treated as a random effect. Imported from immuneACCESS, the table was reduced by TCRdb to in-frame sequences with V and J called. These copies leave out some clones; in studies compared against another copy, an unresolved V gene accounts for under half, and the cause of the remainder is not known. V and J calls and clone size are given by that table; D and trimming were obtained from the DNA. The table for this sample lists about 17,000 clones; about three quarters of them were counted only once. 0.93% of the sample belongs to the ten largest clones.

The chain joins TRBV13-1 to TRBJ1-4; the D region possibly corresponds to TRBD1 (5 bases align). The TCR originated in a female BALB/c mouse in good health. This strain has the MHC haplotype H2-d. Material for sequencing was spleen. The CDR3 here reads CASSDPPGPGDERLFF. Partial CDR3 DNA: TGTGCCAGCAGTGACCCGCCGGGACCGGGGGACGAAAGATTATTT.